One sample yielded the 16 T cell receptor beta chains listed below, sequenced in a study of blood T cell repertoires in COVID-19. Profiling relied on immunoSEQ multiplex PCR, and the TCRdb table lists in-frame clones only, not all of them. The data show 120,000 to 150,000 clones, roughly nine tenths seen once. Sequences were obtained from peripheral blood. These receptors originate from a human donor in a cohort sampled during active COVID-19.

The rearrangement uses TRBV5-6 and TRBJ1-4; weak D call: TRBD1 (5 bases). V was cut by 0 bases and J by 2 bases, with 14 bases left in between. The CDR3 consists of 17 residues. Germline CDR1 reads SGHDT; CDR2 reads YYEEEE. The CDR3 sequence is CASSLAGRGLTNEKLFF. The CDR3 DNA reads as TGTGCCAGCAGCTTGGCCGGTCGGGGGTTGACTAATGAAAAACTGTTTTTT.

The rearrangement uses TRBV13 and TRBJ1-1, with 7 bases matching TRBD1. J was trimmed by 1 base and V by 5 bases; bases with no gene match: 7. Germline V gene data show CDR1 as PRHDT and CDR2 as FYEKMQ (reference sequence). The CDR3 has 15 residues. The CDR3 DNA reads TGTGCCAGCAGCCCGGTGAGACAGGGGAACACTGAAGCTTTCTTT. This gives the protein CASSPVRQGNTEAFF.

The chain links TRBV4-1 to TRBJ2-1; TRBD2 aligns across 12 bases. The V gene's germline CDR1 is MGHRA and CDR2 YSYEKL. The CDR3 contains 20 residues. Trimming at V came to 4 bases and at J to 0 bases, leaving 13 bases not matched to a gene. As DNA, the CDR3 is TGCGCCAGCAGCCGCACCACCGGGACTAGCGGGCGAAGCTCCTACAATGAGCAGTTCTTC. Protein product: CASSRTTGTSGRSSYNEQFF.

The chain recombines TRBV15 with TRBJ1-1; D may be TRBD1 (5 bases). The CDR3 is 14 residues long. Trimming left V 5 bases short and J 4 bases short, with 14 bases between. CDR1 LNHNV and CDR2 YYDKDF come from the germline V gene (reference sequence). The CDR3 coding sequence is TGTGCCACCAGCTCTTACGCGGGGCCCACTGAAGCTTTCTTT. It yields the protein CATSSYAGPTEAFF.

This chain links TRBV5-1 with TRBJ1-2; the D is unclear. This CDR3 spans 16 amino acids. Per the germline V gene, CDR1 is SGHRS and CDR2 is YFSETQ. V was pared by 0 bases and J by 5 bases, with 17 bases between. CDR3 DNA sequence: TGCGCCAGCAGCTTGGCCTATTGGCAGACATCTTATGGCTACACCTTC. Amino acid sequence: CASSLAYWQTSYGYTF.

This sequence joins TRBV12-3 or TRBV12-4 and TRBJ2-2; unclear D gene. Trimming removed 1 base at V and 4 bases at J, with 4 bases between. This CDR3 contains 13 residues. The DNA of the CDR3 is TGTGCCAGCAGTTTAGATCGCACCGGGGAGCTGTTTTTT. Amino acid sequence: CASSLDRTGELFF.

The chain uses TRBV5-1 and TRBJ1-1; 9 positions match TRBD1. The trim removed 3 bases at V and 7 bases at J, leaving 4 bases unmatched. CDR3 size: 13 residues. Germline V gene data show CDR1 as SGHRS and CDR2 as YFSETQ. The CDR3: CASSWDRAGEAFF. In nucleotides, the CDR3 is TGCGCCAGCAGCTGGGACAGGGCCGGTGAAGCTTTCTTT. The complete variable domain, with remaining parts taken from reference TRBV5-1 and TRBJ1-1, reads KAGVTQTPRYLIKTRGQQVTLSCSPISGHRSVSWYQQTPGQGLQFLFEYFSETQRNKGNFPGRFSGRQFSNSRSEMNVSTLELGDSALYLCASSWDRAGEAFFGQGTRLTVV.

This chain connects TRBV3-1 (or the pseudogene TRBV3-2) to TRBJ2-3; 10 bases line up with TRBD2. Germline V gene sequence: CDR1 LGHDT, CDR2 YNNKEL (reference sequence). The CDR3 is 17 amino acids. J was trimmed by 2 bases and V by 0 bases; bases with no gene match: 5. The CDR3 loop is CASSQESAGGYTDTQYF. The CDR3 DNA reads as TGTGCCAGCAGCCAAGAATCAGCGGGGGGGTACACAGATACGCAGTATTTT.

The chain carries TRBV3-1 (or the pseudogene TRBV3-2) and TRBJ2-2; 7 bases align to TRBD1. Germline CDR1 reads LGHDT; CDR2 reads YNNKEL (reference sequence). With V trimmed by 7 bases and J by 7 bases, 6 bases remained unmatched. CDR3 size: 13 residues. The CDR3 reads CASNDRENGELFF. In DNA form, the CDR3 reads TGTGCCAGCAACGACAGGGAGAACGGGGAGCTGTTTTTT.

The V call is TRBV5-5, the J call TRBJ2-6; tentatively, D is TRBD2 (6 bases). V gave up 5 bases and J gave up 0 bases, with 15 bases separating them. Germline V gene sequence: CDR1 SGHKS, CDR2 YYEKEE (reference sequence). The CDR3 runs to 17 residues. The CDR3 DNA reads as TGTGCCAGCAGTTCGGGGGTCTTTAGCTCTGGGGCCAACGTCCTGACTTTC. This sequence encodes CASSSGVFSSGANVLTF.

This clone appeared once. The chain links TRBV24-1 to TRBJ1-1, with a possible D match to TRBD1 (6 bases). Germline CDR1 and CDR2: KGHDR and SFDVKD. Trimming took 9 bases from V and 2 from J, leaving 15 bases between them. The CDR3 runs 14 residues. CDR3 residues: CATPGTQNNTEAFF. In DNA, the CDR3 is TGTGCCACCCCCGGGACACAGAATAACACTGAAGCTTTCTTT.

This chain's CDR3 is CASSQEPPAPGQFKNIQYF. The CDR3 nucleotides read TGTGCCAGCAGCCAAGAACCCCCCGCCCCTGGACAGTTCAAAAACATTCAGTACTTC. The rearrangement joins TRBV4-2 to TRBJ2-4; D might be TRBD1 (6 bases). The CDR3 loop spans 19 amino acids. Germline CDR1 is LGHNA and CDR2 is YNFKEQ. Trimming left V 0 bases short and J 3 bases short, with 21 bases between.

The rearrangement links TRBV5-6 to TRBJ1-4, with TRBD1 matching 9 bases. Unmatched junction bases numbered 4, after V lost 2 bases and J lost 8 bases. There are 14 residues in the CDR3. Germline-derived CDR1 and CDR2 are SGHDT and YYEEEE. The CDR3 DNA reads as TGTGCCAGCAGCTTATGGACAGGGGTCGAAAAACTGTTTTTT. It specifies CASSLWTGVEKLFF.

This clone was seen only a few times. The chain couples TRBV5-1 to TRBJ1-3; a weak D match, TRBD1 (5 bases). The CDR3 is 14 residues long. Germline CDR1 SGHRS, CDR2 YFSETQ. The germline V and J ends were trimmed by 0 bases and 2 bases, with 6 bases remaining between them. The CDR3 coding sequence is TGCGCCAGCAGCTTGGACAGGACTGGAAACACCATATATTTT. Protein: CASSLDRTGNTIYF.

The chain employs TRBV5-1 and TRBJ1-6; possibly TRBD1 for D (6 bases). CDR1 is SGHRS and CDR2 is YFSETQ in the germline V gene. The length of the CDR3 is 15 residues. V lost 0 bases and J 8 bases, leaving 12 bases between the germline ends. The DNA of the CDR3 is TGCGCCAGCAGCTTGGCCAGGGGCGGTGATTCACCCCTCCACTTT. Protein product: CASSLARGGDSPLHF. The full variable domain, its missing parts supplied by reference TRBV5-1 and TRBJ1-6, is KAGVTQTPRYLIKTRGQQVTLSCSPISGHRSVSWYQQTPGQGLQFLFEYFSETQRNKGNFPGRFSGRQFSNSRSEMNVSTLELGDSALYLCASSLARGGDSPLHFGNGTRLTVT.

This chain uses TRBV5-6 with TRBJ1-3; D gene uncertain. The length of the CDR3 is 15 residues. The V gene lost 0 bases and the J gene lost 7 bases, with 14 bases spanning the gap. In germline, CDR1 is SGHDT, CDR2 YYEEEE. This CDR3 reads CASSLASFGPNTIYF. The CDR3, as DNA: TGTGCCAGCAGCTTGGCCTCCTTCGGTCCCAACACCATATATTTT.